The present T cell receptor (beta chain) was sequenced within a study of a mutant IDH1 vaccine in newly diagnosed glioma. Regarding time point: week 47, end of study. The vaccine gave 300 ug of a 20-mer mutant IDH1 peptide subcutaneously per dose. Patients came in for eight vaccinations, in weeks 1, 3, 5, 7, 11, 15, 19 and 23. Newly diagnosed WHO grade 3 or 4 IDH1-mutant, ATRX-lost astrocytomas were identified in the donors. Points on this clone: Its antigen is undetermined.

Measured with immunoSEQ multiplex PCR; TCRdb has only the in-frame clones, and not every one. This sample has tens of thousands of clones, with roughly 82% found just once. CDR3 length equals 13 residues. Germline lookup yields CDR1 SNHLY and CDR2 FYNNEI. Deletions cut 4 bases from V and 10 bases from J, with 11 bases between. The specimen comprised PBMCs, sampled from a glioma patient whose treatment included an IDH1 peptide vaccine. The chain uses TRBV2 and TRBJ1-6; TRBD1 is a possible D gene (5 bases). This TCR derives from a man aged 18 to 30 with glioma. Some clones in this sample may be carry-over from other donors' samples. The CDR3 DNA sequence: TGTGCCAGCAGTGGTAGGGACCCATCACCCCTCCACTTT. This codes for CASSGRDPSPLHF.